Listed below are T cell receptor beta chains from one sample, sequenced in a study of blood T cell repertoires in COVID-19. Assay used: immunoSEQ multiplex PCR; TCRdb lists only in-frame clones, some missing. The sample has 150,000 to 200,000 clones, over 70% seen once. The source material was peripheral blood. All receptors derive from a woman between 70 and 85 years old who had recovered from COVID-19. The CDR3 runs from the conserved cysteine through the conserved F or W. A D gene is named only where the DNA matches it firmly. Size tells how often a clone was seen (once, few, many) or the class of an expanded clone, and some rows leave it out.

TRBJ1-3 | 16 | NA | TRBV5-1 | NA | CASSPVAGNSGNTIYF | TGCGCCAGCAGCCCGGTCGCCGGGAACTCTGGAAACACCATATATTTT
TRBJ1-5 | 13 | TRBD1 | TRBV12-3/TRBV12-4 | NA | CASAGTGNQPQHF | TGTGCCAGCGCCGGGACAGGCAATCAGCCCCAGCATTTT
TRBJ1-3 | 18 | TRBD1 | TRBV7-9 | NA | CASGGPGQGPLSGNTIYF | TGTGCCAGCGGGGGGCCGGGACAGGGGCCCCTCTCTGGAAACACCATATATTTT
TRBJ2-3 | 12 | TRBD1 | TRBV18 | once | CASSTNRGRSHF | TGTGCCAGCTCAACAAACAGGGGCCGGTCCCATTTT
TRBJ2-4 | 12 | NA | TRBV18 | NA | CASSPEGGIQYF | TGTGCCAGCTCACCAGAGGGTGGCATTCAGTACTTC
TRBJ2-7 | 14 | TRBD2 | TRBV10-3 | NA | CAISPPRGAYEQYF | TGTGCCATCAGTCCCCCCCGGGGGGCCTACGAGCAGTACTTC
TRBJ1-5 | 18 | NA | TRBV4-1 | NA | CASSHLTGEALGNQPQHF | TGCGCCAGCAGCCACCTCACTGGGGAGGCCCTAGGCAATCAGCCCCAGCATTTT
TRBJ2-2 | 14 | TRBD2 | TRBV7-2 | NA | CASSSGLASSGLFF | TGTGCCAGCAGCTCTGGACTAGCTAGCAGTGGGCTGTTTTTT
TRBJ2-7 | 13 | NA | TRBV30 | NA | CAWSGGWNYEQYF | TGTGCCTGGAGCGGCGGATGGAACTACGAGCAGTACTTC
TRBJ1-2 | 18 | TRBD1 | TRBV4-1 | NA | CASSQHRGRQVKGYGYTF | TGCGCCAGCAGCCAACACAGGGGCCGCCAAGTAAAGGGCTATGGCTACACCTTC
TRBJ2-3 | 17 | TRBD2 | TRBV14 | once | CASSQWLAGGGTDTQYF | TGTGCCAGCAGCCAATGGTTAGCGGGAGGCGGCACAGATACGCAGTATTTT